This is a list of T cell receptor beta chains from one sample in a study of cytomegalovirus exposure and HLA in healthy donors. The repertoire was sequenced with immunoSEQ multiplex PCR; TCRdb's copy has only in-frame clones and lacks some. The sample carries more than 100,000 clones, 88% recorded once. The sample taken for sequencing was PBMCs. These receptors were obtained from a man in his thirties or forties in good health and CMV-seronegative. Both conserved end residues are part of each CDR3. A D gene is named only where the DNA matches it firmly. Expanded clones are given a class, and other clones once, few, many or no size at all.

clone size: -; D gene: -; CDR3 length: 16; J gene: TRBJ1-2; V gene: TRBV18; CDR3 DNA: TGTGCCAGCTCACCATCGACAGATCTTAGCCTCTATGGCTACACCTTC; CDR3 protein: CASSPSTDLSLYGYTF
clone size: -; D gene: -; CDR3 length: 14; J gene: TRBJ1-1; V gene: TRBV7-2; CDR3 DNA: TGTGCCAGCAAGGTTGTCAGGTTGGGCACTGAAGCTTTCTTT; CDR3 protein: CASKVVRLGTEAFF
clone size: -; D gene: TRBD1; CDR3 length: 14; J gene: TRBJ2-1; V gene: TRBV27; CDR3 DNA: TGTGCCAGCAGTACGCTGGGACAGTTCGGTGAGCAGTTCTTC; CDR3 protein: CASSTLGQFGEQFF
clone size: -; D gene: TRBD2; CDR3 length: 17; J gene: TRBJ2-1; V gene: TRBV10-3; CDR3 DNA: TGTGCCATCAGGGACCTAGCGGGAGAGGGGTCCTACAATGAGCAGTTCTTC; CDR3 protein: CAIRDLAGEGSYNEQFF
clone size: -; D gene: -; CDR3 length: 16; J gene: TRBJ2-3; V gene: TRBV4-3; CDR3 DNA: TGCGCCAGCAGCCAAGAGGGCTTTATCTATACAGATACGCAGTATTTT; CDR3 protein: CASSQEGFIYTDTQYF
clone size: -; D gene: TRBD2; CDR3 length: 16; J gene: TRBJ2-3; V gene: TRBV5-1; CDR3 DNA: TGCGCCAGCAGCTGGCCTAGCGGGGGTGGTGCGGATACGCAGTATTTT; CDR3 protein: CASSWPSGGGADTQYF
clone size: -; D gene: TRBD1; CDR3 length: 16; J gene: TRBJ1-4; V gene: TRBV4-1; CDR3 DNA: TGCGCCAGCAGCCTCCCGGGACAGGGACGAGGTGAAAAACTGTTTTTT; CDR3 protein: CASSLPGQGRGEKLFF
clone size: -; D gene: TRBD2; CDR3 length: 20; J gene: TRBJ2-1; V gene: TRBV5-1; CDR3 DNA: TGCGCCAGCAGCTTGGCCTATCCTGCTAGCGGGAGTTTCCCCTACAATGAGCAGTTCTTC; CDR3 protein: CASSLAYPASGSFPYNEQFF
clone size: -; D gene: -; CDR3 length: 11; J gene: TRBJ2-5; V gene: TRBV20-1; CDR3 DNA: TGCAGTGCTAGACGTCAAGAGACCCAGTACTTC; CDR3 protein: CSARRQETQYF
clone size: -; D gene: TRBD1; CDR3 length: 14; J gene: TRBJ1-1; V gene: TRBV13; CDR3 DNA: TGTGCCAGCAGCCCGGGACAGACGAACACTGAAGCTTTCTTT; CDR3 protein: CASSPGQTNTEAFF
clone size: -; D gene: TRBD1; CDR3 length: 16; J gene: TRBJ2-7; V gene: TRBV10-2; CDR3 DNA: TGCGCCAGCAGGCAGGAAGGATTGGACAGGGCTTACGAGCAGTACTTC; CDR3 protein: CASRQEGLDRAYEQYF
clone size: -; D gene: TRBD1; CDR3 length: 16; J gene: TRBJ2-7; V gene: TRBV14; CDR3 DNA: TGTGCCAGCAGCCGAGGGCCGGGGACAGGGACCTACGAGCAGTACTTC; CDR3 protein: CASSRGPGTGTYEQYF
clone size: few; D gene: -; CDR3 length: 15; J gene: TRBJ1-1; V gene: TRBV9; CDR3 DNA: TGTGCCAGCAGCGTTGGGCAGTTCGGGAACACTGAAGCTTTCTTT; CDR3 protein: CASSVGQFGNTEAFF
clone size: once; D gene: -; CDR3 length: 15; J gene: TRBJ2-2; V gene: TRBV29-1; CDR3 DNA: TGCAGCGTTGTTACAGGGTCCTCCTCCACCGGGGAGCTGTTTTTT; CDR3 protein: CSVVTGSSSTGELFF
clone size: -; D gene: -; CDR3 length: 18; J gene: TRBJ1-2; V gene: TRBV18; CDR3 DNA: TGTGCCAGCTCACCAGCGATACCGACAGGAGCTTTTAACTATGGCTACACCTTC; CDR3 protein: CASSPAIPTGAFNYGYTF
clone size: few; D gene: -; CDR3 length: 11; J gene: TRBJ1-2; V gene: TRBV30; CDR3 DNA: TGTGCCTGTGCGGCGAACTATGGCTACACCTTC; CDR3 protein: CACAANYGYTF
clone size: -; D gene: -; CDR3 length: 14; J gene: TRBJ2-1; V gene: TRBV6-1; CDR3 DNA: TGTGCCAGCAGCCAGGAGACCCCCCGGGGTGAGCAGTTCTTC; CDR3 protein: CASSQETPRGEQFF
clone size: -; D gene: -; CDR3 length: 15; J gene: TRBJ2-7; V gene: TRBV5-1; CDR3 DNA: TGCGCCAGCAGCTTGAGCGGTAACGCGGGCTACGAGCAGTACTTC; CDR3 protein: CASSLSGNAGYEQYF
clone size: -; D gene: TRBD2; CDR3 length: 13; J gene: TRBJ2-1; V gene: TRBV29-1; CDR3 DNA: TGCAGCGTTAGGTCTAGCGGGAGGAATGAGCAGTTCTTC; CDR3 protein: CSVRSSGRNEQFF
clone size: -; D gene: -; CDR3 length: 14; J gene: TRBJ1-2; V gene: TRBV28; CDR3 DNA: TGTGCCAGCAGTCAGGGACAAGCGATCTATGGCTACACCTTC; CDR3 protein: CASSQGQAIYGYTF
clone size: -; D gene: TRBD1; CDR3 length: 15; J gene: TRBJ2-7; V gene: TRBV9; CDR3 DNA: TGTGCCAGCAGCGGAGGTCAGGGGGCTTTCTACGAGCAGTACTTC; CDR3 protein: CASSGGQGAFYEQYF
clone size: -; D gene: -; CDR3 length: 12; J gene: TRBJ1-2; V gene: TRBV7-8; CDR3 DNA: TGTGCCAGCAGCTCCTACCTCTCGGGCTACACCTTC; CDR3 protein: CASSSYLSGYTF
clone size: -; D gene: TRBD2; CDR3 length: 14; J gene: TRBJ2-5; V gene: TRBV5-1; CDR3 DNA: TGCGCCAGCACCGGACTAGCGGGCCAAGAGACCCAGTACTTC; CDR3 protein: CASTGLAGQETQYF
clone size: few; D gene: -; CDR3 length: 13; J gene: TRBJ1-2; V gene: TRBV5-4; CDR3 DNA: TGTGCCAGCAGCTTCCGGGTGGCCTATGGCTACACCTTC; CDR3 protein: CASSFRVAYGYTF
clone size: -; D gene: -; CDR3 length: 14; J gene: TRBJ2-2; V gene: TRBV6-1; CDR3 DNA: TGTGCCAGCAGTAACGCAGGGTTAACCGGGGAGCTGTTTTTT; CDR3 protein: CASSNAGLTGELFF
clone size: -; D gene: TRBD2; CDR3 length: 18; J gene: TRBJ2-1; V gene: TRBV5-1; CDR3 DNA: TGCGCCAGCAGCACTGGTTTGGGCGGGAGGGCCACCTACAATGAGCAGTTCTTC; CDR3 protein: CASSTGLGGRATYNEQFF
clone size: -; D gene: TRBD1; CDR3 length: 13; J gene: TRBJ2-7; V gene: TRBV4-1; CDR3 DNA: TGCGCCAGCAGGACAGGGGTTGATGACGAGCAGTACTTC; CDR3 protein: CASRTGVDDEQYF
clone size: -; D gene: TRBD2; CDR3 length: 15; J gene: TRBJ2-2; V gene: TRBV29-1; CDR3 DNA: TGCAGCGTTGATTACTCTAGCGGTAACACCGGGGAGCTGTTTTTT; CDR3 protein: CSVDYSSGNTGELFF
clone size: -; D gene: TRBD1; CDR3 length: 17; J gene: TRBJ2-7; V gene: TRBV4-1; CDR3 DNA: TGCGCCAGCAGCCAAGTCCAAGGGGGACAGGGGAGGCACGAGCAGTACTTC; CDR3 protein: CASSQVQGGQGRHEQYF
clone size: few; D gene: -; CDR3 length: 12; J gene: TRBJ1-1; V gene: TRBV6-5; CDR3 DNA: TGTGCCAGCACGTCCACAAACACTGAAGCTTTCTTT; CDR3 protein: CASTSTNTEAFF
clone size: -; D gene: -; CDR3 length: 16; J gene: TRBJ2-7; V gene: TRBV9; CDR3 DNA: TGTGCCAGCAGCGCCGGAGGGAGTCCTACACTTCACGAGCAGTACTTC; CDR3 protein: CASSAGGSPTLHEQYF
clone size: few; D gene: -; CDR3 length: 15; J gene: TRBJ1-5; V gene: TRBV19; CDR3 DNA: TGTGCCAGTACCTTGGGGGGGCCCGCGGGTCAGCCCCAGCATTTT; CDR3 protein: CASTLGGPAGQPQHF
clone size: -; D gene: -; CDR3 length: 15; J gene: TRBJ2-5; V gene: TRBV2; CDR3 DNA: TGTGCCAGCAGTGGGGGGGTATATCAAGATGGGACCCAGTACTTC; CDR3 protein: CASSGGVYQDGTQYF
clone size: -; D gene: -; CDR3 length: 15; J gene: TRBJ1-5; V gene: TRBV6-5; CDR3 DNA: TGTGCCAGCAGACCCCAGGCTAATAGCAATCAGCCCCAGCATTTT; CDR3 protein: CASRPQANSNQPQHF
clone size: once; D gene: -; CDR3 length: 15; J gene: TRBJ2-2; V gene: TRBV12-5; CDR3 DNA: TGTGCTAGTGGTTTGGACTCCCCGTCCGCCGGGGAGCTGTTTTTT; CDR3 protein: CASGLDSPSAGELFF
clone size: once; D gene: -; CDR3 length: 14; J gene: TRBJ2-3; V gene: TRBV11-3; CDR3 DNA: TGTGCCAGCAGCTTAGGCGGGATCACAGATACGCAGTATTTT; CDR3 protein: CASSLGGITDTQYF
clone size: -; D gene: -; CDR3 length: 11; J gene: TRBJ2-7; V gene: TRBV27; CDR3 DNA: TGTGCCAGCAGTTCCAGGTACGAGCAGTACTTC; CDR3 protein: CASSSRYEQYF